This entry lists 29 T cell receptor beta chains sequenced from one sample in a study of cytomegalovirus exposure and HLA in healthy donors. The PCR used 60 Vbeta and 13 Jbeta primers. Clones were sequenced by immunoSEQ multiplex PCR, and TCRdb holds only the in-frame ones, with some missing. The repertoire consists of some 160,000 clones, with 75% to 80% occurring once and the leading ten covering approximately 3.1%. The sample comprised PBMCs. These receptor sequences come from a woman between 35 and 50 years old in good health and CMV-seronegative.

The chain joins TRBV2 to TRBJ1-2, with 7 bases that match TRBD1. This CDR3 comprises 14 residues. Trimming at V came to 6 bases and at J to 5 bases, leaving 9 bases not matched to a gene. Germline lookup yields CDR1 SNHLY and CDR2 FYNNEI. CDR3 in DNA: TGTGCCAGCAGGGGTAACAGGGGAGGTTATGGCTACACCTTC. Its protein product is CASRGNRGGYGYTF.

The V gene is TRBV5-1, the J gene TRBJ2-1; TRBD2 matches at 8 bases. Trimming removed 0 bases from V and 9 bases from J; junction bases left unmatched: 20. Germline V lookup: CDR1 SGHRS, CDR2 YFSETQ. This CDR3 has 19 amino acids. The CDR3 loop reads CASSLGQGRRAGALGEQFF. CDR3 DNA: TGCGCCAGCAGCTTGGGTCAGGGGAGAAGAGCGGGGGCCTTAGGTGAGCAGTTCTTC.

The chain employs TRBV10-1 and TRBJ2-7; 8 bases are shared with TRBD2. This CDR3 contains 16 residues. The germline V gene has CDR1 WNHNN and CDR2 SYGVQD (reference sequence). Losses at the gene ends were 1 base for V and 5 bases for J; bases not matched to a gene: 10. CDR3 coding DNA: TGCGCCAGCAGTGAGTTTCTTCGGGGGGGCGTCCACGAGCAGTACTTC. Amino acids: CASSEFLRGGVHEQYF.

This chain uses TRBV5-1 with TRBJ1-4, with 7 positions matching TRBD1. The CDR3 covers 16 residues. Unmatched junction bases numbered 6, after V lost 0 bases and J lost 4 bases. In germline, CDR1 is SGHRS, CDR2 YFSETQ. The CDR3 DNA reads TGCGCCAGCAGCTTGGGTCCGGACAGGCATAATGAAAAACTGTTTTTT. This codes for CASSLGPDRHNEKLFF.

The V and J genes are TRBV7-3 and TRBJ2-2, with TRBD2 as a possible D gene (6 bases). This CDR3 has 14 amino acids. The germline gives CDR1 SGHTA, CDR2 FQGTGA. Trimming took 6 bases from V and 5 from J, leaving 13 bases between them. This CDR3 reads CASRAGAGTGELFF. The DNA of the CDR3 is TGTGCCAGCAGGGCTGGTGCGGGGACCGGGGAGCTGTTTTTT.

The genes are TRBV10-3 and TRBJ2-2, with 8 bases aligning to TRBD1. Unmatched junction bases numbered 7, after V lost 6 bases and J lost 10 bases. This CDR3 contains 13 residues. Germline loops: CDR1 ENHRY, CDR2 SYGVKD. In nucleotides, the CDR3 is TGTGCCATCAGGGGACAGGCTTCCGCGGAGCTGTTTTTT. It encodes CAIRGQASAELFF.

A single count supports this clone. This rearrangement joins TRBV27 to TRBJ2-7; D remains unclear. The CDR3 spans 15 residues. V was cut by 0 bases and J by 1 base, with 10 bases left in between. Germline V gene sequence: CDR1 MNHEY, CDR2 SMNVEV (reference sequence). CDR3 loop: CASSLSPGSSYEQYF. In DNA, the CDR3 is TGTGCCAGCAGTTTATCACCGGGTTCATCCTACGAGCAGTACTTC.

The V and J genes are TRBV10-3 and TRBJ1-3; no clear D gene. Looked up from germline, CDR1 is ENHRY and CDR2 is SYGVKD. The CDR3 totals 15 residues. The V and J ends lost 3 bases and 2 bases respectively, with 11 bases between them. The chain's CDR3 is CAISDRVTAGNTIYF. CDR3 bases: TGTGCCATCAGTGATCGGGTTACTGCTGGAAACACCATATATTTT.

CDR3 sequence reads: CASSQDMGPGGAYGYTF. Here the CDR3 DNA reads TGTGCCAGCAGCCAAGATATGGGTCCAGGGGGCGCCTATGGCTACACCTTC. V gene TRBV4-2 combines with J gene TRBJ1-2; TRBD1 agrees at 8 bases. V was clipped by 0 bases and J by 4 bases; unmatched bases: 10. Germline V gives CDR1 LGHNA, CDR2 YNFKEQ. CDR3 size: 17 residues.

This chain connects TRBV10-3 to TRBJ2-3; TRBD1 matches at 7 bases. The CDR3 totals 13 residues. Germline V gene sequence: CDR1 ENHRY, CDR2 SYGVKD. J lost 3 bases, V lost 3 bases, and 0 bases had no gene match. The chain's CDR3 is CAISEQGTDTQYF. Here the CDR3 DNA reads TGTGCCATCAGTGAACAGGGGACAGATACGCAGTATTTT.

In this sample, this clone turned up once. The chain carries TRBV21-1 and TRBJ1-5. TRBV21-1 is described as a pseudogene. The CDR3 is 15 amino acids. Here the CDR3 DNA reads TGTGCCAGCAGCACCAGCAAGGAGGGTGAGCAGCCCCAGCATTTT. This codes for CASSTSKEGEQPQHF.

This rearrangement joins TRBV15 to TRBJ2-4, with D possibly matching TRBD2 (5 bases). V lost 0 bases, J lost 1 base, and 16 bases lay in between. The CDR3 runs to 18 residues. Germline CDR1 and CDR2: LNHNV and YYDKDF (reference sequence). Here the CDR3 reads CATSRDGGSVSAKNIQYF. Written as DNA, the CDR3 is TGTGCCACCAGCAGAGATGGCGGGTCCGTTAGTGCCAAAAACATTCAGTACTTC.

The chain couples TRBV2 to TRBJ2-7; D is ambiguous. The CDR3 loop spans 13 amino acids. V gave up 4 bases and J gave up 1 base, with 8 bases separating them. Germline assignment: CDR1 SNHLY and CDR2 FYNNEI. The CDR3 region is CASSAYLSYEQYF. CDR3 sequence (DNA): TGTGCCAGCAGTGCCTATCTATCCTACGAGCAGTACTTC.

The chain recombines TRBV6-1 with TRBJ1-1, with 7 bases fitting TRBD1. V lost 5 bases, J lost 1 base, and 7 bases stayed unmatched. CDR3 length: 15 amino acids. CDR1 and CDR2 (germline): MNHNS, SASEGT. CDR3 sequence (DNA): TGTGCCAGCAGTTCCCCAGGGGGAAGGAACACTGAAGCTTTCTTT. Protein product: CASSSPGGRNTEAFF.

This rearrangement joins TRBV13 to TRBJ2-7; 8 bases fit TRBD1. In germline, CDR1 is PRHDT, CDR2 FYEKMQ (reference sequence). Trimming removed 1 base from V and 6 bases from J; junction bases left unmatched: 14. The CDR3 covers 17 residues. CDR3 residues: CASSLEWTTGAHREQYF. The DNA of the CDR3 is TGTGCCAGCAGCTTAGAATGGACGACAGGGGCCCATCGCGAGCAGTACTTC.

The V and J genes are TRBV5-4 and TRBJ2-3, with 8 bases fitting TRBD2. Trimming at V came to 4 bases and at J to 1 base, leaving 5 bases not matched to a gene. This CDR3 spans 15 amino acids. Per the germline V gene, CDR1 is SGHNT and CDR2 is YYREEE (reference sequence). CDR3 DNA sequence: TGTGCCAGCAGCGACGGGGGGGCTGGCACAGATACGCAGTATTTT. Encoded protein: CASSDGGAGTDTQYF.

This chain links TRBV15 with TRBJ2-1, with a weak D call TRBD1 (6 bases). The CDR3 is 14 amino acids. Deletions cut 7 bases from V and 7 bases from J, with 17 bases between. The V gene's germline CDR1 is LNHNV and CDR2 YYDKDF (reference sequence). CDR3 nucleotides: TGTGCCACCAAGACACAGGGACGTCCAAATGAGCAGTTCTTC. This encodes CATKTQGRPNEQFF.

This clone was seen a few times. This chain joins TRBV11-2 and TRBJ2-3; 7 bases map to TRBD2. V trimming: 5 bases; J trimming: 2 bases; junction bases outside the gene matches: 13. The CDR3 extends over 17 amino acids. CDR1 is SGHAT and CDR2 is FQNNGV in the germline V gene. CDR3 amino acids: CASSPTPGGGNTDTQYF. In DNA form, the CDR3 reads TGTGCCAGCAGCCCTACCCCTGGGGGGGGGAACACAGATACGCAGTATTTT.

Only one count was recorded for this clone. The chain employs TRBV7-9 and TRBJ2-4; D unclear. Germline V gene data show CDR1 as SEHNR and CDR2 as FQNEAQ (reference sequence). The V and J ends lost 7 bases and 8 bases respectively, with 15 bases between them. This CDR3 spans 13 amino acids. CDR3 in DNA: TGTGCCAGCATTGGTCTCCTAACGGACATTCAGTACTTC. Encoded protein: CASIGLLTDIQYF.

This clone was observed a single time. CDR3 sequence reads: CASSVGGLAGAQETQYF. Written as DNA, the CDR3 is TGTGCCAGCAGCGTAGGGGGACTAGCGGGGGCACAAGAGACCCAGTACTTC. The chain joins TRBV9 to TRBJ2-5; 14 nucleotides align to TRBD2. The germline CDR1 and CDR2 sequences are SGDLS and YYNGEE. The CDR3 has 17 amino acids. Trimming removed 0 bases from V and 2 bases from J; junction bases left unmatched: 3.

This clone has more than one count but fewer than ten. The chain links TRBV5-1 to TRBJ1-1; 7 positions agree with TRBD1. The germline V gene has CDR1 SGHRS and CDR2 YFSETQ. V gave up 4 bases and J gave up 6 bases; unmatched junction bases: 9. The CDR3 contains 14 residues. The CDR3 loop is CASSTAGTVAEAFF. The CDR3, as DNA: TGCGCCAGCAGCACTGCCGGGACAGTCGCTGAAGCTTTCTTT.

V and J are TRBV5-1 and TRBJ2-1, with D perhaps matching TRBD1 (5 bases). This CDR3 spans 14 amino acids. V lost 0 bases and J 7 bases, leaving 11 bases between the germline ends. Germline-derived CDR1 and CDR2 are SGHRS and YFSETQ. In DNA form, the CDR3 reads TGCGCCAGCAGCTTGGTCGCAGGGCCTAATGAGCAGTTCTTC. This gives the protein CASSLVAGPNEQFF.

The chain uses TRBV6-6 and TRBJ1-6, with 8 bases that match TRBD1. Germline values: CDR1 MNHNY, CDR2 SVGAGI (reference sequence). The CDR3 extends over 15 amino acids. With 2 bases clipped from V and 10 bases from J, the junction kept 7 bases outside the gene matches. CDR3 in DNA: TGTGCCAGCAGTTACCGACAGGGGTTGGTCTCACCCCTCCACTTT. This translates into CASSYRQGLVSPLHF.

This sequence joins TRBV15 and TRBJ1-2, with D uncertain. This CDR3 has 12 residues. Per the germline V gene, CDR1 is LNHNV and CDR2 is YYDKDF (reference sequence). The germline V and J ends were trimmed by 3 bases and 4 bases, with 6 bases remaining between them. This chain's CDR3 is CATSRRGYGYTF. In nucleotides, the CDR3 is TGTGCCACCAGCAGGCGTGGCTATGGCTACACCTTC.

V gene TRBV28 combines with J gene TRBJ2-1; no clear D. Germline V gene sequence: CDR1 MDHEN, CDR2 SYDVKM. Trimming shortened V by 5 bases and J by 1 base, and 6 bases separated the two germline ends. CDR3 size: 13 residues. CDR3 sequence reads: CASSPPSYNEQFF. CDR3 DNA sequence: TGTGCCAGCAGTCCCCCTTCCTACAATGAGCAGTTCTTC.

The rearrangement uses TRBV7-6 and TRBJ2-5; 12 bases are a match to TRBD2. The CDR3 runs 15 residues. After removal of 4 bases from V and 2 bases from J, the junction contained 2 bases not matched to a gene. The germline V gene has CDR1 SGHVS and CDR2 FNYEAQ. The CDR3 sequence is CASSYLAGGQETQYF. CDR3 bases: TGTGCCAGCAGCTACCTAGCGGGGGGGCAAGAGACCCAGTACTTC.

The chain joins TRBV10-1 to TRBJ2-7; perhaps TRBD1 as D (6 bases). The CDR3 contains 13 residues. Germline V lookup: CDR1 WNHNN, CDR2 SYGVQD (reference sequence). Trimming removed 4 bases at V and 3 bases at J, with 10 bases between. CDR3 sequence: CASSGGQYYEQYF. The CDR3, as DNA: TGCGCCAGCAGTGGCGGACAGTACTACGAGCAGTACTTC.

The V and J genes are TRBV2 and TRBJ1-6; 9 bases are shared with TRBD1. This CDR3 has 15 residues. Trimming took 5 bases from V and 8 from J; bases not matched to a gene: 7. Germline CDR1 and CDR2: SNHLY and FYNNEI. In DNA form, the CDR3 reads TGTGCCAGCAGTCCGGGACAGGGCAGAGATTCACCCCTCCACTTT. This codes for CASSPGQGRDSPLHF.

This chain joins TRBV9 and TRBJ2-1; D ambiguous. Germline assignment: CDR1 SGDLS and CDR2 YYNGEE. Trimming cost V 0 bases and J 10 bases, with 11 bases left between them. The CDR3 spans 13 residues. The CDR3 nucleotides are TGTGCCAGCAGCGTAGACCCTGTTAGCGAGCAGTTCTTC. It yields the protein CASSVDPVSEQFF.